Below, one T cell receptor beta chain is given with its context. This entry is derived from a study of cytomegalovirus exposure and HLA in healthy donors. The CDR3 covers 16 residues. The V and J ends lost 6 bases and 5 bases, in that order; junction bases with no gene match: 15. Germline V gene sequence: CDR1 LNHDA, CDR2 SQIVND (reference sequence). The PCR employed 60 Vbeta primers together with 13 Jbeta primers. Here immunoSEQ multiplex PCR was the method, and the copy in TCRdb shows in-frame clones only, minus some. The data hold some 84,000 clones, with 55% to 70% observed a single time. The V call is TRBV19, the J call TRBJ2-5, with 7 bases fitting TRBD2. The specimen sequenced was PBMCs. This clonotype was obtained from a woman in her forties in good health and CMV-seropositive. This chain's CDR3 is CASSPSFSSGRETQYF. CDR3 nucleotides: TGTGCCAGTAGCCCCAGTTTTTCTAGCGGTAGGGAGACCCAGTACTTC.